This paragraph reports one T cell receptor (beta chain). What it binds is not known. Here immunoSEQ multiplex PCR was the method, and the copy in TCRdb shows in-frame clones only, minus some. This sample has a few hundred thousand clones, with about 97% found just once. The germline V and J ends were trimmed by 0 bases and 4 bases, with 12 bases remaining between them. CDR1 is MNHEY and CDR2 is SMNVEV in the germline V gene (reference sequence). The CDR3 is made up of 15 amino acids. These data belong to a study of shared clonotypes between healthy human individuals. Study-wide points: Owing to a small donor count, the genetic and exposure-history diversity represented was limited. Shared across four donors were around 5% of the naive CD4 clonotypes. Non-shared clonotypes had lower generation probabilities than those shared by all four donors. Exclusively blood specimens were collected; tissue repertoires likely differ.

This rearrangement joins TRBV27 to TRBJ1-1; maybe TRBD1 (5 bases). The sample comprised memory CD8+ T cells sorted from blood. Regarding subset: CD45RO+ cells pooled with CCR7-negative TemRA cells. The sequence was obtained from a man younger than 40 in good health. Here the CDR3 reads CASSLSRVGATEAFF. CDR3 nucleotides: TGTGCCAGCAGTTTATCTCGAGTCGGGGCCACTGAAGCTTTCTTT.